These T cell receptor beta chains were read from a single sample in a study of control samples from healthy donors and cancer patients. TCRdb's copy holds only in-frame clones and misses some; the assay was immunoSEQ multiplex PCR. The profile shows 90,000 to 130,000 clones, around nine tenths of them singletons. The specimen sequenced was PBMCs. These receptors were obtained from a woman in her sixties or seventies with lung cancer. Each CDR3 is given with its conserved first and last residue. The D gene is left open where the match is weak. Some rows mark clone size as missing; the rest say once, few, many or name a class of expanded clone.

TRBJ1-1 | - | - | TRBV5-8 | CASSLERVGSTEAFF | TGTGCCAGCAGCTTGGAACGGGTAGGCAGCACTGAAGCTTTCTTT
TRBJ2-7 | TRBD1 | few | TRBV3-1/TRBV3-2 | CASSPNGQGSGEQYF | TGTGCCAGCAGCCCGAATGGACAGGGGTCTGGCGAGCAGTACTTC
TRBJ1-2 | - | - | TRBV20-1 | CSASYGYGYTF | TGCAGTGCTAGTTACGGTTATGGCTACACCTTC
TRBJ2-1 | TRBD1 | - | TRBV29-1 | CSVSPRTGETEQFF | TGCAGCGTCTCCCCGCGGACAGGGGAAACTGAGCAGTTCTTC
TRBJ1-1 | TRBD1 | - | TRBV7-9 | CASSLALRGTEAFF | TGTGCCAGCAGCTTAGCCCTCAGGGGGACTGAAGCTTTCTTT
TRBJ1-2 | - | - | TRBV3-1/TRBV3-2 | CASSLYGRWGAFTF | TGTGCCAGCAGCCTATACGGACGCTGGGGGGCCTTCACCTTC
TRBJ2-1 | TRBD2 | once | TRBV5-4 | CASSLGGLAVNEQFF | TGTGCCAGCAGCTTGGGTGGACTAGCGGTTAATGAGCAGTTCTTC
TRBJ1-1 | - | - | TRBV5-1 | CASSLEVATEAFF | TGCGCCAGCAGCTTGGAGGTTGCGACTGAAGCTTTCTTT
TRBJ1-3 | - | - | TRBV19 | CASSVSTGNTIYF | TGTGCCAGTAGTGTGAGTACGGGAAACACCATATATTTT
TRBJ2-3 | - | - | TRBV15 | CATSREAGAVPDTQYF | TGTGCCACCAGCAGAGAGGCGGGGGCCGTGCCAGATACGCAGTATTTT
TRBJ1-3 | - | - | TRBV4-2 | CASSQDVYGGRNTIYF | TGTGCCAGCAGCCAAGATGTTTACGGGGGCAGAAACACCATATATTTT
TRBJ1-2 | TRBD1 | - | TRBV12-3/TRBV12-4 | CASSFPGGLGYTF | TGTGCCAGCAGTTTCCCAGGGGGCTTAGGCTACACCTTC
TRBJ2-1 | - | - | TRBV2 | CASFGPVSYNEQFF | TGTGCCAGCTTTGGTCCCGTCTCCTACAATGAGCAGTTCTTC
TRBJ2-2 | TRBD1 | few | TRBV7-2 | CASSLVELGQGGTGELFF | TGTGCCAGCAGCTTAGTTGAGTTAGGACAGGGGGGCACCGGGGAGCTGTTTTTT
TRBJ1-6 | TRBD1 | - | TRBV5-3 | CARSLGRTGIYNSPLHF | TGTGCCAGAAGCTTGGGAAGGACAGGGATCTATAATTCACCCCTCCACTTT
TRBJ1-5 | - | - | TRBV18 | CASSQGISNQPQHF | TGTGCCAGCTCACAAGGAATCAGCAATCAGCCCCAGCATTTT
TRBJ1-4 | TRBD1 | - | TRBV19 | CASSITTGATNEKLFF | TGTGCCAGTAGTATTACTACAGGGGCCACTAATGAAAAACTGTTTTTT
TRBJ1-5 | TRBD1 | - | TRBV6-1 | CASSEQDRANQPQHF | TGTGCCAGCAGTGAACAGGACAGGGCAAATCAGCCCCAGCATTTT
TRBJ1-2 | - | - | TRBV4-1 | CASSQVALGRGGGYTF | TGCGCCAGCAGCCAAGTGGCCCTAGGGCGGGGGGGCGGCTACACCTTC
TRBJ2-1 | - | - | TRBV12-3/TRBV12-4 | CASSLPGTGQFF | TGTGCCAGCAGTTTGCCGGGAACGGGGCAGTTCTTC
TRBJ2-1 | TRBD2 | - | TRBV2 | CASSVEREGNEQFF | TGTGCCAGCAGTGTCGAGCGGGAGGGGAATGAGCAGTTCTTC
TRBJ2-7 | - | - | TRBV6-5 | CASSYSQGYEQYF | TGTGCCAGCAGTTACTCACAGGGCTACGAGCAGTACTTC
TRBJ1-1 | - | - | TRBV15 | CATSRAGGEAEAFF | TGTGCCACCAGCAGAGCGGGGGGGGAGGCTGAAGCTTTCTTT
TRBJ2-1 | - | - | TRBV5-6 | CASSLAGFYNEQFF | TGTGCCAGCAGCTTAGCGGGCTTCTACAATGAGCAGTTCTTC
TRBJ1-1 | TRBD1 | - | TRBV18 | CASSSTGAGENTEAFF | TGTGCCAGCTCATCAACAGGGGCGGGAGAAAACACTGAAGCTTTCTTT
TRBJ1-1 | - | - | TRBV6-5 | CASRGSGGTEAFF | TGTGCCAGCCGGGGATCGGGAGGTACTGAAGCTTTCTTT
TRBJ2-1 | - | - | TRBV5-6 | CASSLRGYNEQFF | TGTGCCAGCAGCTTGAGAGGTTACAATGAGCAGTTCTTC
TRBJ2-7 | - | once | TRBV7-6 | CASSLSAGASSYEQYF | TGTGCCAGCAGCTTATCTGCGGGGGCGAGCTCCTACGAGCAGTACTTC
TRBJ1-2 | TRBD1 | - | TRBV3-1/TRBV3-2 | CASSHRDRGYYGYTF | TGTGCCAGCAGCCACAGGGACAGGGGGTACTATGGCTACACCTTC
TRBJ1-6 | - | - | TRBV25-1 | CASSEEWVSYNSPLHF | TGTGCCAGCAGTGAAGAGTGGGTCTCCTATAATTCACCCCTCCACTTT
TRBJ1-6 | - | - | TRBV3-1/TRBV3-2 | CASSPQGASSYNSPLHF | TGTGCCAGCAGCCCACAGGGTGCAAGCTCCTATAATTCACCCCTCCACTTT
TRBJ1-4 | - | - | TRBV30 | CAWSPTSAEKLFF | TGTGCCTGGAGCCCTACCTCTGCGGAAAAACTGTTTTTT
TRBJ2-2 | TRBD2 | - | TRBV27 | CASSVTGRPFATGELFF | TGTGCCAGCAGTGTAACCGGGAGGCCGTTCGCCACCGGGGAGCTGTTTTTT
TRBJ2-7 | - | - | TRBV5-4 | CASSRMDSSYEQYF | TGTGCCAGCAGCCGTATGGACAGCTCCTACGAGCAGTACTTC
TRBJ1-6 | - | - | TRBV4-3 | CASSQDVGNSPLHF | TGCGCCAGCAGCCAAGATGTCGGTAATTCACCCCTCCACTTT
TRBJ1-6 | - | - | TRBV24-1 | CATSDVLGGGDSPLHF | TGTGCCACCAGTGATGTCTTGGGGGGTGGCGATTCACCCCTCCACTTT
TRBJ1-2 | TRBD1 | - | TRBV27 | CASRPTGKADGYTF | TGTGCCAGCAGGCCGACAGGGAAGGCGGATGGCTACACCTTC
TRBJ1-6 | - | once | TRBV10-3 | CASRQASYNSPLHF | TGTGCCAGTAGACAGGCCAGCTATAATTCACCCCTCCACTTT
TRBJ2-1 | - | - | TRBV6-5 | CASSPAGDYNEQFF | TGTGCCAGCAGCCCGGCAGGAGACTACAATGAGCAGTTCTTC
TRBJ1-2 | TRBD1 | - | TRBV5-1 | CASRSRGQGFSGYTF | TGCGCCAGCAGGAGTAGGGGACAGGGTTTTAGTGGCTACACCTTC
TRBJ1-6 | - | - | TRBV2 | CASSTSLDSPLHF | TGTGCCAGCAGTACCTCGCTGGACTCACCCCTCCACTTT
TRBJ1-2 | - | - | TRBV10-3 | CAISEALGGGFHGYTF | TGTGCCATCAGTGAGGCCCTCGGGGGAGGCTTCCATGGCTACACCTTC
TRBJ2-1 | - | - | TRBV5-4 | CASSFAGGAGEQFF | TGTGCCAGCAGCTTCGCCGGGGGAGCTGGGGAGCAGTTCTTC
TRBJ1-2 | - | - | TRBV11-2 | CASSLEEGIYGYTF | TGTGCCAGCAGCTTAGAGGAGGGGATCTATGGCTACACCTTC
TRBJ1-1 | - | - | TRBV3-1/TRBV3-2 | CASSHLSGDTEAFF | TGTGCCAGCAGCCACCTATCAGGGGACACTGAAGCTTTCTTT
TRBJ2-5 | TRBD2 | - | TRBV6-5 | CASSWTSGQETQYF | TGTGCCAGCTCATGGACTAGCGGACAAGAGACCCAGTACTTC
TRBJ1-5 | - | - | TRBV5-4 | CASSLGTDNQPQHF | TGTGCCAGCAGCTTGGGGACAGACAATCAGCCCCAGCATTTT
TRBJ1-1 | - | - | TRBV7-2 | CASSLNWGENTEAFF | TGTGCCAGCAGCTTAAACTGGGGCGAGAACACTGAAGCTTTCTTT
TRBJ2-1 | TRBD1 | once | TRBV5-8 | CASSLTGGNEQFF | TGTGCCAGCAGCTTAACAGGGGGAAATGAGCAGTTCTTC
TRBJ1-1 | - | - | TRBV5-1 | CASSLSTGPTEAFF | TGCGCCAGCAGCCTGTCGACAGGTCCCACTGAAGCTTTCTTT
TRBJ2-5 | - | - | TRBV4-1 | CASSQPMGVQETQYF | TGCGCCAGCAGCCAACCGATGGGGGTCCAAGAGACCCAGTACTTC
TRBJ1-1 | - | - | TRBV7-2 | CASIRKGGGTEAFF | TGTGCCAGCATTCGGAAGGGGGGGGGTACTGAAGCTTTCTTT